A single sample is the source of the 18 T cell receptor beta chains below, sequenced in a study of T-cell memory formation after mild COVID-19. TCRdb fed the 5' RACE reads into MiXCR, producing one record per CDR3 protein. The table has 250,000 or so distinct CDR3 sequences, 15% to 20% seen once. Material for sequencing was PBMCs or a T cell subset sorted from them (not recorded which). The receptors were gathered from a man younger than 35 who had mild COVID-19 (a few samples of this study predate the infection). Cell type and time point are not known.

J is TRBJ2-7 and V is TRBV5-1; TRBD2 agrees at 10 bases. CDR3 length: 19 residues. V gave up 0 bases and J gave up 0 bases; unmatched junction bases: 12. The germline CDR1 and CDR2 sequences are SGHRS and YFSETQ. CDR3 residues: CASSLAWLAGAPSSYEQYF. CDR3 bases: TGCGCCAGCAGCTTGGCATGGCTAGCGGGGGCTCCCAGCTCCTACGAGCAGTACTTC. Filled out from reference TRBV5-1 and TRBJ2-7, the complete variable domain reads KAGVTQTPRYLIKTRGQQVTLSCSPISGHRSVSWYQQTPGQGLQFLFEYFSETQRNKGNFPGRFSGRQFSNSRSEMNVSTLELGDSALYLCASSLAWLAGAPSSYEQYFGPGTRLTVT.

This clonotype showed up just a few times. The rearrangement links TRBV5-1 to TRBJ2-5, with a possible D match to TRBD1 (5 bases). V shed 0 bases and J shed 5 bases, with 14 bases lying between them. CDR3 length equals 15 residues. Germline CDR1 SGHRS, CDR2 YFSETQ. The CDR3 nucleotides are TGCGCCAGCAGCTTGGCCGGGCCAGGGCGCGAGACCCAGTACTTC. Amino acid sequence: CASSLAGPGRETQYF.

The rearrangement uses TRBV7-9 and TRBJ2-4, with TRBD1 matching over 10 bases. This CDR3 is 14 amino acids long. CDR1 SEHNR and CDR2 FQNEAQ come from the germline V gene (reference sequence). J was trimmed by 8 bases and V by 4 bases; bases with no gene match: 5. DNA of the CDR3: TGTGCCAGCAGCTCCGGGACAGGGGAGTACATTCAGTACTTC. This encodes CASSSGTGEYIQYF.

The chain links TRBV5-1 to TRBJ2-3; no reliable D call. Germline V CDR1 and CDR2: SGHRS, YFSETQ. The V and J ends lost 0 bases and 6 bases respectively, with 8 bases between them. The CDR3 sequence is 13 residues long. The CDR3 DNA reads TGCGCCAGCAGCTTGGCCACAACGGATACGCAGTATTTT. It translates to CASSLATTDTQYF.

V and J are TRBV5-1 and TRBJ2-7, with 7 positions matching TRBD1. The V and J ends lost 4 bases and 3 bases, in that order; junction bases with no gene match: 4. CDR1 SGHRS and CDR2 YFSETQ come from the germline V gene. This CDR3 has 13 amino acids. The DNA of the CDR3 is TGCGCCAGCAGCGTGCAGGGGGACTACGAGCAGTACGTC. Translated, it gives CASSVQGDYEQYV.

This clonotype was counted a few times. The chain recombines TRBV19 with TRBJ1-5; tentatively, D is TRBD1 (5 bases). V dropped 5 bases and J dropped 1 base, with 12 bases sitting between them. CDR1 and CDR2 (germline): LNHDA, SQIVND (reference sequence). The CDR3 totals 15 residues. CDR3 protein: CASSRATESNQPQHF. The CDR3 DNA reads as TGTGCCAGTAGTCGGGCGACAGAGAGCAATCAGCCCCAGCATTTT.

This clonotype was seen only a few times. The V gene is TRBV6-5, the J gene TRBJ1-4; D perhaps matches TRBD1 (5 bases). V lost 5 bases, J lost 8 bases, and 15 bases lay in between. There are 14 residues in the CDR3. Germline V lookup: CDR1 MNHEY, CDR2 SVGAGI. The CDR3 sequence is CASSGGGKEEKLFF. In nucleotides, the CDR3 is TGTGCCAGCAGTGGGGGAGGGAAAGAAGAAAAACTGTTTTTT.

The rearrangement joins TRBV5-1 to TRBJ1-1; no definite D call. Germline values: CDR1 SGHRS, CDR2 YFSETQ. V lost 2 bases and J lost 0, with 14 bases in between. The CDR3 covers 16 residues. The CDR3 here is CASSFLFSDMNTEAFF. The CDR3 nucleotides read TGCGCCAGCAGCTTTTTATTTTCAGATATGAACACTGAAGCTTTCTTT. The entire variable domain, with the rest obtained from reference TRBV5-1 and TRBJ1-1, is as follows: KAGVTQTPRYLIKTRGQQVTLSCSPISGHRSVSWYQQTPGQGLQFLFEYFSETQRNKGNFPGRFSGRQFSNSRSEMNVSTLELGDSALYLCASSFLFSDMNTEAFFGQGTRLTVV.

This clonotype was seen more than once but under ten times. The rearrangement uses TRBV27 and TRBJ1-2; D is undetermined. The CDR3 is 15 residues long. In germline, CDR1 is MNHEY, CDR2 SMNVEV (reference sequence). Trimming pared 3 bases from V and 6 bases from J, leaving 17 bases between. The CDR3 is CASSFGPFRLNGYTF. In DNA, the CDR3 is TGTGCCAGCAGTTTTGGCCCCTTCAGGTTGAATGGCTACACCTTC.

This clonotype was seen a few times. The gene calls are TRBV5-1 and TRBJ2-3, with D uncertain. CDR3 length: 18 amino acids. V lost 0 bases to trimming and J lost 4 bases, with 21 bases between them. CDR1 and CDR2 (germline): SGHRS, YFSETQ. CDR3 in DNA: TGCGCCAGCAGCTTGGCCGCGCTTCCCCGGGCCATGCCAGATACGCAGTATTTT. Protein product: CASSLAALPRAMPDTQYF.

The chain carries TRBV4-2 and TRBJ1-4; unclear D gene. Per germline, CDR1 LGHNA and CDR2 YNFKEQ. The CDR3 loop spans 13 amino acids. V shed 0 bases and J shed 7 bases, with 6 bases lying between them. The CDR3 DNA is TGTGCCAGCAGCCAAGATCTGCCTGAAAAACTGTTTTTT. Translation: CASSQDLPEKLFF.

The chain recombines TRBV7-2 with TRBJ2-3, with 7 bases identical to TRBD2. Looked up from germline, CDR1 is SGHTA and CDR2 is FQGNSA. The ends lost 2 bases at V and 8 bases at J; junction bases unmatched: 13. This CDR3 spans 16 amino acids. The CDR3 loop is CASSLFGAGVGGTQYF. The DNA for the CDR3 is TGTGCCAGCAGCTTATTCGGCGCGGGGGTGGGCGGTACGCAGTATTTT.

The chain couples TRBV29-1 to TRBJ1-1; unclear D gene. The germline V and J ends were trimmed by 5 bases and 7 bases, with 8 bases remaining between them. The CDR3 runs to 10 residues. Looked up from germline, CDR1 is SQVTM and CDR2 is ANQGSEA. The CDR3 spells CSVRDSEAFF. CDR3 bases: TGCAGCGTTCGCGATAGTGAAGCTTTCTTT.

The V and J genes are TRBV5-1 and TRBJ2-2, with a weak D call TRBD2 (6 bases). V was cut by 1 base and J by 3 bases, with 10 bases left in between. This CDR3 contains 15 residues. Germline V gene sequence: CDR1 SGHRS, CDR2 YFSETQ. The CDR3 region is CASSLNSGYTGELFF. CDR3 in DNA: TGCGCCAGCAGCTTGAATAGCGGCTACACCGGGGAGCTGTTTTTT.

This clonotype was seen at least ten times. This chain joins TRBV5-1 and TRBJ1-2; D not resolved. Germline V gives CDR1 SGHRS, CDR2 YFSETQ. The CDR3 loop spans 14 amino acids. V was clipped by 7 bases and J by 2 bases, with 15 bases between them. Here the CDR3 DNA reads TGCGCCAGCGCGCTCAACCCGGGAAACTATGGCTACACCTTC. It is translated as CASALNPGNYGYTF.

The rearrangement links TRBV2 to TRBJ2-7; no firm D call. The germline V gene has CDR1 SNHLY and CDR2 FYNNEI. The CDR3 has 11 amino acids. Between the trimmed V and J ends, which lost 5 bases and 3 bases, there was a span of 5 bases. This CDR3 is CASSPHYEQYF. The CDR3 nucleotides are TGTGCCAGCAGTCCCCACTACGAGCAGTACTTC.

The chain carries TRBV12-3 or TRBV12-4 and TRBJ2-2; D is undetermined. V lost 5 bases and J 4 bases, leaving 17 bases between the germline ends. This CDR3 has 16 residues. The CDR3, as DNA: TGTGCCAGCAGTCCGGCCCTACTTAGACGCACCGGGGAGCTGTTTTTT. Its translation is CASSPALLRRTGELFF.

In its sample, this clonotype was seen a few times. The V call is TRBV7-9, the J call TRBJ1-2; TRBD1 matches at 9 bases. This CDR3 comprises 16 residues. The germline CDR1 and CDR2 sequences are SEHNR and FQNEAQ (reference sequence). V lost 1 base to trimming and J lost 3 bases; unmatched junction nucleotides: 6. The CDR3 loop reads CASSLVMGQGDYGYTF. In DNA, the CDR3 is TGTGCCAGCAGCTTAGTGATGGGACAGGGAGACTATGGCTACACCTTC.